The present T cell receptor (beta chain) was sequenced within a study of blood T cell repertoires in COVID-19 (dated by TCRdb to the early 2020s). Describing the broader study: Samples from collaborators originated in the United States, Italy and Spain and spanned both the acute and convalescent phases of COVID-19. The prospective study material was composed of cDNA or gDNA derived from T cells, B-cell-depleted T cells, or PBMCs. The dataset comprised deeply sampled blood TCRbeta repertoires from subjects exposed to, actively infected with, or recovered from COVID-19. The repertoires were made available in a free public database intended to serve as a resource for research on the immune response to SARS-CoV-2. The samples were drawn from two sources: the first 160 participants of the ongoing ImmuneRACE study, and fewer than 1,500 subjects contributed by 6 global collaborators. A de-identified subject ID, COVID-19 status, age in years and sex were almost always included in the sample metadata. HLA class I and class II types, where available, came from metadata supplied by the sample provider rather than from assay-based typing.

What the study reported, not specific to this receptor: The amount of clinical and demographic metadata varied by source and participant and was provided uncurated.

At the junction V is shortened by 3 bases and J by 8 bases; bases outside the gene matches: 9. From cysteine to phenylalanine, the CDR3 is 14 amino acids long. This entry keeps only the CDR3 DNA: 42 bases, framed from base 1. The germline V gene supplies CDR1 MGHDK and CDR2 SYGVNS. The immunoSEQ Assay, a bias-controlled multiplex PCR, was used to amplify TCRbeta CDR3 regions from genomic DNA. The paper's data handling went like this. Within the assay, amplification of reference gene primers was used to estimate how many nucleated cells each sample contained. Sequence reads were collapsed and filtered to measure the absolute abundance of every unique TCRbeta CDR3 rearrangement. For each sample, productive Simpson clonality was calculated by taking the square root of Simpson's diversity index across productive rearrangements. TCRdb stores this immuneACCESS table with in-frame sequences only. Part of the clones is absent; in the studies checked, under half of the shortfall reflects unresolved V genes, and no reason is known for the rest. The V and J calls and clone size are taken from that table; D and trimming were inferred from the DNA. This sample has 250,000 or so clones in its table, and 70% to 90% of those were observed once. The ten largest clones represent more than 1.5% of the sample.

For this clone: Its specific antigen is unknown. No qualities accompany the bases; no much larger clone lies one base away.

Enrolling through a virtual design, the prospective study's participants ranged in age from roughly 18 to 89 years and lived across roughly 23 United States geographic areas. In the prospective study, cohorts were assigned on the basis of participant-reported clinical history obtained from a screening survey and a study questionnaire. Recovered participants in ImmuneRACE Cohort 3 were defined as having two consecutive negative NP/OP PCR tests, clearance from a healthcare professional, or resolution of symptoms. In the prospective study, mobile phlebotomists collected whole blood, serum and a nasopharyngeal or oropharyngeal swab from each participant. Over a roughly two-month period, participants in the prospective study had the option of providing additional blood draws and questionnaires. Blood samples from the prospective study were shipped frozen or at room temperature prior to DNA extraction.

The chain joins TRBV25-1 to TRBJ1-1, with 7 junctional bases fitting TRBD1. This sequence was found in a middle-aged man who had recovered from COVID-19. The sequenced sample was PBMCs or T cells enriched from blood (not recorded which). The CDR3 reads as follows: CASSETGYKDEAFF. Read as DNA, the sequence is TGTGCCAGCAGTGAGACAGGGTATAAGGACGAAGCTTTCTTT.